The T cell receptor beta chain described here comes from a study of cytotoxic CD8 clonotypes in ibrutinib-treated CLL. The CDR3 consists of 14 residues. Sequenced by immunoSEQ multiplex PCR; TCRdb stores in-frame clones only, minus some. Here the sample spans fewer than 90,000 clones, around 84% being singletons. The source is a human donor with chronic lymphocytic leukemia. The specimen comprised PBMCs, sampled before ibrutinib treatment. The chain has TRBV21-1 and TRBJ2-1; the listed D gene, TRBD1, was not tested against the DNA. TRBV21-1 is assigned pseudogene status. The DNA for the CDR3 is TGTGCCAGCAGCCCCCAGACAGGGGGGCATGAGCAGTTCTTC. It translates to CASSPQTGGHEQFF.